These 14 T cell receptor beta chains were all obtained from the same sample, sequenced in a study of T-cell memory formation after mild COVID-19. TCRdb re-derived calls from the 5' RACE reads in MiXCR, one entry per CDR3 protein. Of about 560,000 distinct CDR3 sequences in the sample, roughly 17% are singletons; the top ten hold around 7.8%. The specimen was PBMCs or a T cell subset sorted from them (not recorded which). All receptors derive from an adult woman who had mild COVID-19 (a few samples of this study predate the infection). Cell type and time point are not known.

The rearrangement joins TRBV7-6 to TRBJ1-1, with D hard to call. In germline, CDR1 is SGHVS, CDR2 FNYEAQ. The CDR3 loop spans 12 amino acids. V shed 0 bases and J shed 10 bases, with 9 bases lying between them. CDR3 sequence (DNA): TGTGCCAGCAGCTTAGCTGGGAGTAGAGCTTTCTTT. As protein: CASSLAGSRAFF.

This clonotype was seen many times. This chain links TRBV24-1 with TRBJ2-2; 7 bases map to TRBD1. Per germline, CDR1 KGHDR and CDR2 SFDVKD. The CDR3 totals 21 residues. Losses at the gene ends were 4 bases for V and 2 bases for J; bases not matched to a gene: 21. The CDR3 loop is CATSDLPGRKVGTVNTGELFF. As DNA, the CDR3 is TGTGCCACCAGTGACCTCCCAGGGCGAAAGGTCGGGACAGTTAACACCGGGGAGCTGTTTTTT.

J is TRBJ2-1 and V is TRBV12-3 or TRBV12-4; 9 nucleotides match TRBD2. The trim removed 2 bases at V and 6 bases at J, leaving 2 bases unmatched. There are 14 residues in the CDR3. The CDR3 region has the DNA TGTGCCAGCAGTTTAATTAGCGGGAGCAATGAGCAGTTCTTC. Amino acids: CASSLISGSNEQFF.

This clonotype was picked up a small number of times. This chain uses TRBV29-1 with TRBJ1-2, with no clear D. Germline V lookup: CDR1 SQVTM, CDR2 ANQGSEA. Trimming cost V 7 bases and J 13 bases, with 13 bases left between them. The CDR3 consists of 9 residues. The CDR3 region is CSGLEGSTF. For the CDR3, the DNA is TGCAGCGGGCTCGAGGGTTCCACCTTC.

This chain joins TRBV6-5 and TRBJ2-2, with a possible D match to TRBD2 (5 bases). With 7 bases removed from V and 7 bases from J, the gap between germline ends came to 13 bases. The CDR3 length is 13 residues. Germline CDR1 MNHEY, CDR2 SVGAGI. The CDR3: CASKRTSGGELFF. For the CDR3, the DNA is TGTGCCAGCAAGCGGACCTCCGGCGGGGAGCTGTTTTTT.

The chain recombines TRBV29-1 with TRBJ2-7, with D tentatively TRBD1 (6 bases). Trimming left V 6 bases short and J 5 bases short, with 14 bases between. The CDR3 length is 12 residues. From germline, CDR1 is SQVTM and CDR2 ANQGSEA. This CDR3 is CSVTGFRDEQYF. The CDR3 DNA reads as TGCAGCGTCACAGGGTTTCGGGACGAGCAGTACTTC.

This clonotype has at least ten counts. The chain uses TRBV20-1 and TRBJ2-4, with TRBD2 matching 9 bases. The CDR3 is made up of 16 amino acids. Germline values: CDR1 DFQATT, CDR2 SNEGSKA (reference sequence). The V segment lost 3 bases and the J segment 0 bases; nucleotides outside the gene matches: 6. The CDR3 coding sequence is TGCAGTGCTAGGTCGCTAGCGGGGCTAGCCAAAAACATTCAGTACTTC. Residues: CSARSLAGLAKNIQYF.

This clonotype was picked up a small number of times. J is TRBJ2-6 and V is TRBV12-3 or TRBV12-4; 9 nucleotides agree with TRBD1. Trimming cost V 5 bases and J 3 bases; bases outside gene matches: 11. The CDR3 consists of 18 residues. The CDR3 reads CASSGDYGTGRGANVLTF. CDR3 nucleotides: TGTGCCAGCAGTGGCGACTACGGGACAGGGCGTGGGGCCAACGTCCTGACTTTC.

This clonotype was detected a few times. The chain links TRBV6-5 to TRBJ1-2; the D is unclear. The CDR3 contains 14 residues. V lost 2 bases and J lost 4, with 11 bases in between. Germline assignment: CDR1 MNHEY and CDR2 SVGAGI. The CDR3 region is CASSYMGDAYGYTF. The CDR3 region has the DNA TGTGCCAGCAGTTACATGGGAGACGCCTATGGCTACACCTTC.

This chain uses TRBV7-6 with TRBJ2-2, with D tentatively TRBD2 (7 bases). The CDR3 sequence is 16 residues long. CDR1 and CDR2 (germline): SGHVS, FNYEAQ. Trimming left V 1 base short and J 4 bases short, with 13 bases between. CDR3 in amino acids: CASSLGREGVTGELFF. The DNA of the CDR3 is TGTGCCAGCAGCTTAGGAAGGGAGGGGGTCACCGGGGAGCTGTTTTTT. Filled out from reference TRBV7-6 and TRBJ2-2, the complete variable domain reads GAGVSQSPRYKVTKRGQDVALRCDPISGHVSLYWYRQALGQGPEFLTYFNYEAQQDKSGLPNDRFSAERPEGSISTLTIQRTEQRDSAMYRCASSLGREGVTGELFFGEGSRLTVL.

The chain combines TRBV7-3 with TRBJ2-1; the match to TRBD1 covers 9 bases. This CDR3 contains 15 residues. Germline V gene sequence: CDR1 SGHTA, CDR2 FQGTGA. The J segment lost 7 bases and the V segment lost 3 bases, leaving 7 bases of the junction unmatched. CDR3 nucleotide sequence: TGTGCCAGCAGCTTTTCCGGGACAGGGATAAATGAGCAGTTCTTC. Its translation: CASSFSGTGINEQFF.

This clonotype was detected only a few times. The chain joins TRBV11-3 to TRBJ2-3; 14 positions match TRBD2. Germline assignment: CDR1 SGHNT and CDR2 YENEEA. Trimming cost V 5 bases and J 1 base; bases outside gene matches: 14. The CDR3 is 20 amino acids. The CDR3 spells CASSRPGLAGVEPGTDTQYF. The CDR3 DNA follows: TGTGCCAGCAGCCGCCCGGGACTAGCGGGAGTAGAACCTGGCACAGATACGCAGTATTTT.

This clonotype was counted between two and nine times. V gene TRBV6-5 combines with J gene TRBJ2-5, with 12 bases fitting TRBD2. V lost 2 bases to trimming and J lost 2 bases; unmatched junction nucleotides: 6. Germline V CDR1 and CDR2: MNHEY, SVGAGI. The CDR3 loop spans 17 amino acids. The CDR3 here is CASSYEGLAGLQETQYF. The CDR3 DNA reads TGTGCCAGCAGTTACGAGGGACTAGCGGGCCTACAAGAGACCCAGTACTTC.

The table lists this clonotype with a few counts. The chain carries TRBV7-9 and TRBJ2-1; D remains ambiguous. The CDR3 is made up of 16 amino acids. Germline CDR1 and CDR2: SEHNR and FQNEAQ (reference sequence). Trimming removed 2 bases at V and 9 bases at J, with 20 bases between. The CDR3 sequence: CASSLPRAGVGSEQFF. The CDR3 DNA follows: TGTGCCAGCAGCTTACCCCGGGCCGGTGTGGGCTCTGAGCAGTTCTTC.